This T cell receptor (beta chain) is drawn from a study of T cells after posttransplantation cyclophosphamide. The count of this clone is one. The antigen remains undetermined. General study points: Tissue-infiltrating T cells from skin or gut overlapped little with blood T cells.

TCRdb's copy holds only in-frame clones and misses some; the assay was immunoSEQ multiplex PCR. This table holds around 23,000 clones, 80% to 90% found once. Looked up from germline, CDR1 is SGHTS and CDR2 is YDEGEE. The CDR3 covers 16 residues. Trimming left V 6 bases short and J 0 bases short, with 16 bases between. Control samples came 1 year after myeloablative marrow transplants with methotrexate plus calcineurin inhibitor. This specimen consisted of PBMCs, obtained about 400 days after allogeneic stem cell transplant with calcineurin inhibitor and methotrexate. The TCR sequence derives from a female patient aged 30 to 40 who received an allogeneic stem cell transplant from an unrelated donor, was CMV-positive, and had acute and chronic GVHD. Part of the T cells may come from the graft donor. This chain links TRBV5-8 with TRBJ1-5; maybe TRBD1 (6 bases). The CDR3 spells CASTRRGGSSNQPQHF. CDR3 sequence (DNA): TGTGCCAGCACCCGGAGGGGGGGTAGTAGCAATCAGCCCCAGCATTTT.